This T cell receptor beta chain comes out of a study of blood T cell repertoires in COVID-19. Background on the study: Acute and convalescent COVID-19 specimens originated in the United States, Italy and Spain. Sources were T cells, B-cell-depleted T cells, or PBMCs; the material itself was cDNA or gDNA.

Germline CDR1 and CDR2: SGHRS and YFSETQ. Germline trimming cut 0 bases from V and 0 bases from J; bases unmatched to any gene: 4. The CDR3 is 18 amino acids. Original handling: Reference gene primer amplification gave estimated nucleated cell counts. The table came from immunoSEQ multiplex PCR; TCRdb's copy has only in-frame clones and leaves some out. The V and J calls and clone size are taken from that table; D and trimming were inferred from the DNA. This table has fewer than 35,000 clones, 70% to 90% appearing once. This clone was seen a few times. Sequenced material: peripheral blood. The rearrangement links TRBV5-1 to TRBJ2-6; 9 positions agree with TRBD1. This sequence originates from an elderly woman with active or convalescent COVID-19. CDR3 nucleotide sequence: TGCGCCAGCAGCTTGGGTGGGACAGGGCCCTCTGGGGCCAACGTCCTGACTTTC. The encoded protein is CASSLGGTGPSGANVLTF.